These 2 T cell receptor beta chains were sequenced from one sample in a study of T cell responses to AZD1222 COVID-19 vaccine. Profiling relied on immunoSEQ multiplex PCR, and the TCRdb table lists in-frame clones only, not all of them. The table records 65,000 to 70,000 clones, about four fifths of them present only once. The sequenced sample was peripheral blood, obtained on day 0 of AZD1222 vaccination. The receptors originated from an adult in good health.

CDR3 region: CASSVGGRRSTDTQYF. The CDR3 DNA sequence: TGTGCCAGCAGCGTAGGCGGCAGACGAAGCACAGATACGCAGTATTTT. The chain has TRBV9 and TRBJ2-3; D remains unclear. Germline V gene lookup returns CDR1 SGDLS and CDR2 YYNGEE. The CDR3 extends over 16 amino acids. The germline V and J ends were trimmed by 0 bases and 0 bases, with 11 bases remaining between them.

The rearrangement joins TRBV4-2 to TRBJ2-2; D is undetermined. V gave up 0 bases and J gave up 8 bases, with 19 bases separating them. The CDR3 is 17 amino acids. CDR1 is LGHNA, CDR2 YNFKEQ, per germline. The CDR3: CASSQEGVEDTAGELFF. In DNA, the CDR3 is TGTGCCAGCAGCCAAGAAGGAGTGGAAGATACAGCTGGGGAGCTGTTTTTT.